This paragraph reports one T cell receptor beta chain. What it binds is unknown. The repertoire was sequenced with immunoSEQ multiplex PCR; TCRdb's copy has only in-frame clones and lacks some. This table has more than 25,000 clones, about three quarters appearing once. The data were obtained in a study of PD-1 blockade in classical Hodgkin lymphoma. Across the study: Intravenous delivery of nivolumab at 3 mg/kg to patients occurred every 2 weeks.

General observations from the study: The drivers behind the repertoire differences, possibly disease activity or prior therapy, remain undefined. Any patient who commenced nivolumab under 1 year after ASCT was excluded. Lower baseline TCR diversity marked trial partial responders and progressors.

The CDR3 covers 13 residues. The germline V gene has CDR1 SGHVS and CDR2 FNYEAQ. The V end was cut by 1 base, the J end by 3 bases, with 6 bases between. No patient escaped relapse after autologous stem cell transplantation, and brentuximab vedotin exposure varied. This sequence joins TRBV7-6 and TRBJ2-5, with D uncertain. The receptor was isolated from a human donor with classical Hodgkin lymphoma. Sequencing used peripheral blood mononuclear cells (PBMCs), obtained before the second cycle of nivolumab. For the CDR3, the DNA is TGTGCCAGCAGCTTAGGCGCAGAAGAGACCCAGTACTTC. Protein product: CASSLGAEETQYF.